These 13 T cell receptor beta chains came from one sample sequenced in a study of identical twins. TCRdb re-derived calls from the 5' RACE reads in MiXCR, one entry per CDR3 protein. The sample has over 15,000 distinct CDR3 sequences; approximately 71% are singletons. The source material was memory (CD45RO+) T cells sorted from blood. These receptors were obtained from a young woman in good health. This table probably holds off-target reads from a library built for another chain.

V gene TRBV2 combines with J gene TRBJ2-5; D perhaps matches TRBD1 (6 bases). The germline V gene encodes CDR1 SNHLY and CDR2 FYNNEI. The CDR3 length is 13 residues. Deletions cut 4 bases from V and 4 bases from J, with 10 bases between. This CDR3 reads CASSVGAGETQYF. In DNA, the CDR3 is TGTGCCAGCAGTGTGGGGGCTGGAGAGACCCAGTACTTC.

This clonotype appeared a few times. The chain uses TRBV6-2 or TRBV6-3 and TRBJ2-2; maybe TRBD2 (5 bases). Trimming stripped 2 bases from V and 2 bases from J, with 12 bases between. Germline V gene lookup returns CDR1 MNHEY and CDR2 SVGEGT. The CDR3 totals 16 residues. The CDR3 nucleotides read TGTGCCAGCAGTTACCGGAGGCGGTCCAACACCGGGGAGCTGTTTTTT. Translating gives CASSYRRRSNTGELFF.

The chain joins TRBV7-3 to TRBJ2-2; 8 bases are a match to TRBD1. Trimming removed 3 bases from V and 5 bases from J; junction bases left unmatched: 5. The V gene's germline CDR1 is SGHTA and CDR2 FQGTGA. The CDR3 consists of 15 residues. CDR3 DNA sequence: TGTGCCAGCAGCTTTACAGGGGGTACAACCGGGGAGCTGTTTTTT. Protein sequence: CASSFTGGTTGELFF.

This clonotype occurred a few times. V and J are TRBV10-1 and TRBJ2-7, with TRBD1 identical over 8 bases. The CDR3 has 12 residues. With V trimmed by 7 bases and J by 7 bases, 6 bases remained unmatched. Germline V gene lookup returns CDR1 WNHNN and CDR2 SYGVQD (reference sequence). The CDR3 DNA reads TGCGCCAGCACCCAGGGGGCTGGGGAGCAGTACTTC. It translates to CASTQGAGEQYF.

This chain uses TRBV29-1 with TRBJ2-1; 7 bases agree with TRBD2. The V gene end was trimmed by 1 base and the J gene end by 9 bases; junction bases not matched to a gene: 9. CDR3 size: 14 residues. CDR1 is SQVTM and CDR2 is ANQGSEA in the germline V gene. The CDR3 protein is CSVEVTVRGGEQFF. The CDR3 bases are TGCAGCGTTGAAGTTACTGTCCGCGGGGGTGAGCAGTTCTTC.

The chain uses TRBV7-6 and TRBJ2-2; D remains unclear. CDR1 and CDR2 from the germline V gene are SGHVS and FNYEAQ. The CDR3 has 22 residues. V was pared by 3 bases and J by 0 bases, with 29 bases between. The CDR3 loop reads CASSLVPSSGPALKPNTGELFF. CDR3 sequence (DNA): TGTGCCAGCAGCTTGGTTCCCTCGTCCGGGCCCGCACTTAAACCGAACACCGGGGAGCTGTTTTTT.

The V call is TRBV30, the J call TRBJ2-5, with TRBD1 matching over 9 bases. This CDR3 region has 17 residues. V was clipped by 4 bases and J by 1 base; unmatched bases: 13. The germline V gene has CDR1 GTSNPN and CDR2 SVGIG (reference sequence). The CDR3: CAWTHGTGPYAQETQYF. As DNA, the CDR3 is TGTGCCTGGACCCACGGGACAGGGCCGTATGCCCAAGAGACCCAGTACTTC.

The rearrangement uses TRBV6-2 or TRBV6-3 and TRBJ2-7, with a possible D match to TRBD2 (6 bases). The CDR3 is 16 residues long. V dropped 0 bases and J dropped 6 bases, with 18 bases sitting between them. Germline V gene lookup returns CDR1 MNHEY and CDR2 SVGEGT. The CDR3 DNA reads TGTGCCAGCAGTTACTCGAACGGTGCGGGAAGGGGCGAGCAGTACTTC. It codes for CASSYSNGAGRGEQYF.

This rearrangement joins TRBV11-1 to TRBJ2-5, with 7 bases fitting TRBD1. This CDR3 region has 16 residues. With 3 bases clipped from V and 2 bases from J, the junction kept 9 bases outside the gene matches. The germline V gene has CDR1 SGHAT and CDR2 FQDESV (reference sequence). CDR3 in amino acids: CASSLGTAHLQETQYF. The CDR3 DNA reads as TGTGCCAGCAGCTTGGGGACAGCCCATCTTCAAGAGACCCAGTACTTC.

This clonotype was seen more than once but under ten times. This chain links TRBV29-1 with TRBJ1-1; D is possibly TRBD1 (6 bases). The CDR3 contains 13 residues. Germline V gene lookup returns CDR1 SQVTM and CDR2 ANQGSEA. V was trimmed by 3 bases and J by 7 bases, leaving 15 bases between them. CDR3 coding DNA: TGCAGCGTTGAGGTGAGGGGGATTATTGAAGCTTTCTTT. This codes for CSVEVRGIIEAFF.

The chain recombines TRBV11-2 with TRBJ2-7, with D unresolved. Germline values: CDR1 SGHAT, CDR2 FQNNGV. V gave up 7 bases and J gave up 6 bases, with 16 bases separating them. The CDR3 contains 13 residues. CDR3: CASKPDLMGEQYF. The CDR3 bases are TGTGCCAGCAAACCGGACCTTATGGGCGAGCAGTACTTC. The variable domain in full, completed from reference TRBV11-2 and TRBJ2-7, reads EAGVAQSPRYKIIEKRQSVAFWCNPISGHATLYWYQQILGQGPKLLIQFQNNGVVDDSQLPKDRFSAERLKGVDSTLKIQPAKLEDSAVYLCASKPDLMGEQYFGPGTRLTVT.

The chain is built from TRBV11-2 and TRBJ2-1; perhaps TRBD1 as D (6 bases). The germline V gene has CDR1 SGHAT and CDR2 FQNNGV. Between the trimmed V and J ends, which lost 5 bases and 0 bases, there was a span of 8 bases. The CDR3 is 14 amino acids. The CDR3 spells CASSTQGSYNEQFF. As DNA, the CDR3 is TGTGCCAGCAGCACACAGGGCTCCTACAATGAGCAGTTCTTC.

The V gene is TRBV29-1, the J gene TRBJ2-5; D not resolved. The ends were cut back, 4 bases at V and 5 bases at J, with 8 bases in the middle. In germline, CDR1 is SQVTM, CDR2 ANQGSEA. This CDR3 has 11 amino acids. The CDR3 region is CSVAIRETQYF. CDR3 coding DNA: TGCAGCGTTGCCATAAGGGAGACCCAGTACTTC.